This TCR beta chain was sequenced in a study of blood T cell repertoires in COVID-19. In the study overall: Sites across the United States, Italy and Spain contributed samples from acute and convalescent COVID-19. Nucleic acid was either cDNA or gDNA, and it came from T cells, B-cell-depleted T cells, or PBMCs.

The V gene lost 5 bases and the J gene lost 4 bases, with 17 bases spanning the gap. Germline-derived CDR1 and CDR2 are SGHNT and YENEEA. The CDR3 runs to 15 residues. Per the original data handling: Reference gene primer amplification gave nucleated cell count estimates. Sequenced by immunoSEQ multiplex PCR; TCRdb stores in-frame clones only, minus some. D and trimming were read from the DNA, whereas the V and J calls and clone size are those reported in that table. Of approximately 300,000 clones in the sample, around 87% were seen once. V usage is TRBV11-3 and J usage is TRBJ2-5, with D perhaps TRBD2 (7 bases). This TCR derives from a man between 18 and 29 years old with active or convalescent COVID-19. The sequenced sample consisted of peripheral blood. CDR3 sequence: CASSPRGAVVETQYF. Written as DNA, the CDR3 is TGTGCCAGCAGCCCCCGGGGGGCCGTGGTAGAGACCCAGTACTTC.